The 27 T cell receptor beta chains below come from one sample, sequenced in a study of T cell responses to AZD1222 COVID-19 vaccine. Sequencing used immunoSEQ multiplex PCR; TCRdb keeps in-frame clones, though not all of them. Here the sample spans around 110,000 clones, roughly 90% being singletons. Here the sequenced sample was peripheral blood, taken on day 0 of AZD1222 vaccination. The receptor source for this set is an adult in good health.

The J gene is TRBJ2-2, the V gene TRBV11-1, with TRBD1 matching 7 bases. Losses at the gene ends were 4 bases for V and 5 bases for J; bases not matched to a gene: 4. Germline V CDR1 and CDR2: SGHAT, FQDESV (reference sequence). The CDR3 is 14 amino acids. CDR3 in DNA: TGTGCCAGCAGCTCATACAGGGGAACCGGGGAGCTGTTTTTT. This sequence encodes CASSSYRGTGELFF.

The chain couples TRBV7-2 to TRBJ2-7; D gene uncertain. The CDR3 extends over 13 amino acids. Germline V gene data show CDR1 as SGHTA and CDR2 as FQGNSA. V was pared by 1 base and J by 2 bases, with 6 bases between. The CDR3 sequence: CASSLEPTYEQYF. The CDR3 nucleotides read TGTGCCAGCAGCTTAGAACCCACCTACGAGCAGTACTTC.

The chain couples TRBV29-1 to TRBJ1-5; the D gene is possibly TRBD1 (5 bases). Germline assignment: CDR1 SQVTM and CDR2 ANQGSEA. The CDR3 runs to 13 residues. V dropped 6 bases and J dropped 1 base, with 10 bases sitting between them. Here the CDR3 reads CSVGGGSNQPQHF. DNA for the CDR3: TGCAGCGTGGGGGGGGGAAGCAATCAGCCCCAGCATTTT. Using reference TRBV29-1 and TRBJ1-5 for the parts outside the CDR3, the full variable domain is SAVISQKPSRDICQRGTSLTIQCQVDSQVTMMFWYRQQPGQSLTLIATANQGSEATYESGFVIDKFPISRPNLTFSTLTVSNMSPEDSSIYLCSVGGGSNQPQHFGDGTRLSIL.

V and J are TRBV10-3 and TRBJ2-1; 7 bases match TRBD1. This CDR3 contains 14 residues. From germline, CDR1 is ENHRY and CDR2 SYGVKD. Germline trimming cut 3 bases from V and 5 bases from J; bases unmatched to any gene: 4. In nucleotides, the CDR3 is TGTGCCATCAGTGAACAGGGGCGGAACAATGAGCAGTTCTTC. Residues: CAISEQGRNNEQFF.

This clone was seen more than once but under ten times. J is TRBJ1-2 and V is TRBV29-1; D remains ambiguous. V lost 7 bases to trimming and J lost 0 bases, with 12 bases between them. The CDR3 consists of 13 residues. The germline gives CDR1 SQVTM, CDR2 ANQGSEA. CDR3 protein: CSASDGSNYGYTF. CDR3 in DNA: TGCAGCGCTTCGGACGGGTCTAACTATGGCTACACCTTC.

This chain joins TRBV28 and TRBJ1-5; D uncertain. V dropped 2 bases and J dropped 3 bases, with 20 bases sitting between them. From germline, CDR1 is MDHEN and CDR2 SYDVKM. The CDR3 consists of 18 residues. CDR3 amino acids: CASSLGIWSGYDNQPQHF. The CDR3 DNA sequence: TGTGCCAGCAGTTTAGGAATATGGTCGGGATACGACAATCAGCCCCAGCATTTT. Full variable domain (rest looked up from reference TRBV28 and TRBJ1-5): DVKVTQSSRYLVKRTGEKVFLECVQDMDHENMFWYRQDPGLGLRLIYFSYDVKMKEKGDIPEGYSVSREKKERFSLILESASTNQTSMYLCASSLGIWSGYDNQPQHFGDGTRLSIL.

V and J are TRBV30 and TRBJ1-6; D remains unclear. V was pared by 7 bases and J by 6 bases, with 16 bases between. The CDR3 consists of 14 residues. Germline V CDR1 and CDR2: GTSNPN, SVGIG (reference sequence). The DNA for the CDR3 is TGTGCCTCGGAGATGGGCCGGGTTAATTCACCCCTCCACTTT. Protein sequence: CASEMGRVNSPLHF.

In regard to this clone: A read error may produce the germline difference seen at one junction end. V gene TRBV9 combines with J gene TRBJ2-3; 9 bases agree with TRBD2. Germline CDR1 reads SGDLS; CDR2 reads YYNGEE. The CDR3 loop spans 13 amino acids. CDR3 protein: CASSGGSTDTQYF. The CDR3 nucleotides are TGTGCCAGTAGCGGGGGTAGCACAGATACGCAGTATTTT.

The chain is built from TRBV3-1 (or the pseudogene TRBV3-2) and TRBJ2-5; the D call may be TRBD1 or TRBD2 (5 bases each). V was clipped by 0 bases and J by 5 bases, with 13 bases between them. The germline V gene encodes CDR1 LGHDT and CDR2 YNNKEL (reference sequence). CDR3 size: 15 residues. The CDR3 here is CASSQDWGSLETQYF. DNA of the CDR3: TGTGCCAGCAGCCAAGATTGGGGGAGTCTGGAGACCCAGTACTTC.

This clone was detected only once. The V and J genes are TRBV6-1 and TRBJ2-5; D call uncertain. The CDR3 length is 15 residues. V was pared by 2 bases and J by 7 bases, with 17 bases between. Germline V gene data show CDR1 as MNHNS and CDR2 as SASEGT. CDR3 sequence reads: CASSEIGQDWGTQYF. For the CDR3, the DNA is TGTGCCAGCAGTGAAATCGGCCAAGACTGGGGGACCCAGTACTTC.

The CDR3 DNA follows: TGTGCCAGCAGTTTAAGTGATCAGCCCCAGCATTTT. This sequence encodes CASSLSDQPQHF. This chain connects TRBV28 to TRBJ1-5; D unclear. Germline CDR1 and CDR2: MDHEN and SYDVKM. The CDR3 extends over 12 amino acids. V lost 2 bases to trimming and J lost 5 bases, with 4 bases between them.

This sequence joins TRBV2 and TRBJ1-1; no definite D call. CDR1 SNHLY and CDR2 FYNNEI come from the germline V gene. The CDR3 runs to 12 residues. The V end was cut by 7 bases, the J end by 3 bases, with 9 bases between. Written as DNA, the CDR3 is TGTGCCAGCACCGTGCGGGACACTGAAGCTTTCTTT. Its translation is CASTVRDTEAFF.

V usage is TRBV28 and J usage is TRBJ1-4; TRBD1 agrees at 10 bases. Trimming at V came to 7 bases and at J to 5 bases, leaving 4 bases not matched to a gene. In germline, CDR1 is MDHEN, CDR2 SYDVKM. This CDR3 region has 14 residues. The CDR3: CASTPGQGNEKLFF. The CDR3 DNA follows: TGTGCCAGCACTCCGGGACAGGGGAATGAAAAACTGTTTTTT.

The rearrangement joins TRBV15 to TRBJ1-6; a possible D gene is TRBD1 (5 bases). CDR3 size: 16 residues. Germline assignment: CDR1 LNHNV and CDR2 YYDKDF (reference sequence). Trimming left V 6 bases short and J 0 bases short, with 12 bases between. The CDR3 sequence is CATRRDHSSYNSPLHF. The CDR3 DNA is TGTGCCACCAGGAGGGACCATAGCTCCTATAATTCACCCCTCCACTTT.

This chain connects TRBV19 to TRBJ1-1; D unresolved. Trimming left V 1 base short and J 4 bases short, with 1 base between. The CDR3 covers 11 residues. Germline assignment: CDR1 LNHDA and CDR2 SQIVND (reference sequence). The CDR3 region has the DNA TGTGCCAGTAGTATAGCCACTGAAGCTTTCTTT. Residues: CASSIATEAFF.

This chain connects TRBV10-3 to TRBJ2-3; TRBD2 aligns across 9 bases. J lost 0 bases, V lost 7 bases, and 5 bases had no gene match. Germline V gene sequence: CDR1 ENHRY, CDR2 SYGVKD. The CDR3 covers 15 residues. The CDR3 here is CAINPLAGSTDTQYF. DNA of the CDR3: TGTGCCATCAACCCGCTAGCGGGGAGCACAGATACGCAGTATTTT.

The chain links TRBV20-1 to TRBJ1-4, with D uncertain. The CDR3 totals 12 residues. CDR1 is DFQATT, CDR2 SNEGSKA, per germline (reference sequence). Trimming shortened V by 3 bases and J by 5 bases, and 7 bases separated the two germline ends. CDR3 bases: TGCAGTGCTAGTCGTAGAAATGAAAAACTGTTTTTT. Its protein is CSASRRNEKLFF.

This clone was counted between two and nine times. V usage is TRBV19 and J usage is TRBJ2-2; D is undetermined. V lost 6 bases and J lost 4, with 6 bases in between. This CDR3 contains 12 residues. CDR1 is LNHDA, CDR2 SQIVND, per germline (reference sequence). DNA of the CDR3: TGTGCCAGTAGGAGTGGCACCGGGGAGCTGTTTTTT. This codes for CASRSGTGELFF. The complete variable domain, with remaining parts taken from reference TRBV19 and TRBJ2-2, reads DGGITQSPKYLFRKEGQNVTLSCEQNLNHDAMYWYRQDPGQGLRLIYYSQIVNDFQKGDIAEGYSVSREKKESFPLTVTSAQKNPTAFYLCASRSGTGELFFGEGSRLTVL.

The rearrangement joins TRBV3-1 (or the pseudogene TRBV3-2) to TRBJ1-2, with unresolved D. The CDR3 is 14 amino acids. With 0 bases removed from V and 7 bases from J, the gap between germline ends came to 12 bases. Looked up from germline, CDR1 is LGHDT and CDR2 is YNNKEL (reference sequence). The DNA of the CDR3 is TGTGCCAGCAGCCAAGACAGACTCAACGGTGGCTACACCTTC. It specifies CASSQDRLNGGYTF.

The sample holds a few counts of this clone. The CDR3 DNA reads TGTGCCAGCCGGAGCAGGTCAGGCTACACCTTC. Its protein is CASRSRSGYTF. The gene calls are TRBV2 and TRBJ1-2; D is unresolved. The CDR3 is 11 residues long. Germline V CDR1 and CDR2: SNHLY, FYNNEI. V dropped 8 bases and J dropped 8 bases, with 12 bases sitting between them.

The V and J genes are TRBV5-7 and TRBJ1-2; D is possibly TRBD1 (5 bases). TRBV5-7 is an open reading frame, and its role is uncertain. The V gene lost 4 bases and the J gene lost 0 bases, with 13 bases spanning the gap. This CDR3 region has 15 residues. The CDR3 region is CASSGDDRANYGYTF. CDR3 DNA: TGTGCCAGCAGCGGAGACGACAGAGCTAACTATGGCTACACCTTC.

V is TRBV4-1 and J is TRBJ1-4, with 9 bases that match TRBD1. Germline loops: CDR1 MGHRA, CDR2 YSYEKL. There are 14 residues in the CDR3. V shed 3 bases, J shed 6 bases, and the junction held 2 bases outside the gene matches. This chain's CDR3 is CASSHRQGDEKLFF. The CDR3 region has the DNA TGCGCCAGCAGCCATAGACAGGGGGATGAAAAACTGTTTTTT.

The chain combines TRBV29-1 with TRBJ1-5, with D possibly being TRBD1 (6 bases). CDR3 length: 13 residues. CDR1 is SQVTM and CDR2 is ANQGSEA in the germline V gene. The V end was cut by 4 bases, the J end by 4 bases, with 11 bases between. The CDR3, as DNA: TGCAGCGTTGTAGTGGGGGCTAATCAGCCCCAGCATTTT. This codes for CSVVVGANQPQHF.

CDR3 in DNA: TGTGCCAGCAGCTGGTCGAGCGACACCGGGGAGCTGTTTTTT. This sequence encodes CASSWSSDTGELFF. The chain carries TRBV7-3 and TRBJ2-2; D is uncertain. CDR1 SGHTA and CDR2 FQGTGA come from the germline V gene. Trimming cost V 4 bases and J 3 bases, with 9 bases left between them. The CDR3 runs to 14 residues.

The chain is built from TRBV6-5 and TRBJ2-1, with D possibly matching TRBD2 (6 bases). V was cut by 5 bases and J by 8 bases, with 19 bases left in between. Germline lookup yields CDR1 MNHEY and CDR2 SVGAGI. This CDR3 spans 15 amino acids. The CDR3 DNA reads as TGTGCCAGCAGTATCACGGGGGTCCCAGACTATGAGCAGTTCTTC. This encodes CASSITGVPDYEQFF.

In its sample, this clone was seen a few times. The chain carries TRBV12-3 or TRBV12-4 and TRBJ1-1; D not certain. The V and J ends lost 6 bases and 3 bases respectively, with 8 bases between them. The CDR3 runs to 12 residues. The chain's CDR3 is CASRAWHTEAFF. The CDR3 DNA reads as TGTGCCAGCAGGGCGTGGCACACTGAAGCTTTCTTT.

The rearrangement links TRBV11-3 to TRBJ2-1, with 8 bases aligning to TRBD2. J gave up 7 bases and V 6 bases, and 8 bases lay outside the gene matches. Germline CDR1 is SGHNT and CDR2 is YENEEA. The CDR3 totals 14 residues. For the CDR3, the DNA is TGTGCCAGCAGTAAGAGCGGGAGTGGTAATGAGCAGTTCTTC. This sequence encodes CASSKSGSGNEQFF.